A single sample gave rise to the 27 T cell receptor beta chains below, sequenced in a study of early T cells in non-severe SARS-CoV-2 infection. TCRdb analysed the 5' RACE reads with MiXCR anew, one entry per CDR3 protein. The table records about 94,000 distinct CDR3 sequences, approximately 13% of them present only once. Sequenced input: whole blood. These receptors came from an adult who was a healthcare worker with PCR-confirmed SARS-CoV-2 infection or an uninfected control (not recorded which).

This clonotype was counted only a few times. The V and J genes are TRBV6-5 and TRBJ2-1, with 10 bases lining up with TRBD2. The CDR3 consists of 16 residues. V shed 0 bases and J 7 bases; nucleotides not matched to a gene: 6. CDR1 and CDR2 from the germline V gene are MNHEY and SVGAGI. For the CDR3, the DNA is TGTGCCAGCAGTTACTCGTACATAGCGGGGGGTAATGAGCAGTTCTTC. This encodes CASSYSYIAGGNEQFF.

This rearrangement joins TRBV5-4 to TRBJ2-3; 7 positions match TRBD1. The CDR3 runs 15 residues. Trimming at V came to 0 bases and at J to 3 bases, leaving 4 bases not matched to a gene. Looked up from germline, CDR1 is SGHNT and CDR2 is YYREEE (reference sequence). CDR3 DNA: TGTGCCAGCAGCTTGGGACAGGGAAGGACAGATACGCAGTATTTT. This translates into CASSLGQGRTDTQYF.

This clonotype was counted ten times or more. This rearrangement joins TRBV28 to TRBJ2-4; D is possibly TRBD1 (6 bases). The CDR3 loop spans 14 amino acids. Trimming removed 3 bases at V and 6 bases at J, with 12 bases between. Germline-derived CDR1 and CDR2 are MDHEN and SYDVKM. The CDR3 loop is CASSLPTGSNIQYF. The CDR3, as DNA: TGTGCCAGCAGTTTGCCAACAGGGTCAAACATTCAGTACTTC. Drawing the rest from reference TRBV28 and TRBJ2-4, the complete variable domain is DVKVTQSSRYLVKRTGEKVFLECVQDMDHENMFWYRQDPGLGLRLIYFSYDVKMKEKGDIPEGYSVSREKKERFSLILESASTNQTSMYLCASSLPTGSNIQYFGAGTRLSVL.

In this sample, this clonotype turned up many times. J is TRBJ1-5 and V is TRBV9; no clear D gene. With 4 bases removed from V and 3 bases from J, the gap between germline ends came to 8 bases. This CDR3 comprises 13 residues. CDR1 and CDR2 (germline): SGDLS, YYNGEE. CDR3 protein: CASSLTLNQPQHF. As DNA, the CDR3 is TGTGCCAGCAGCTTAACCCTCAATCAGCCCCAGCATTTT. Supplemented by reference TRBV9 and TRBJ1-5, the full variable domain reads DSGVTQTPKHLITATGQRVTLRCSPRSGDLSVYWYQQSLDQGLQFLIQYYNGEERAKGNILERFSAQQFPDLHSELNLSSLELGDSALYFCASSLTLNQPQHFGDGTRLSIL.

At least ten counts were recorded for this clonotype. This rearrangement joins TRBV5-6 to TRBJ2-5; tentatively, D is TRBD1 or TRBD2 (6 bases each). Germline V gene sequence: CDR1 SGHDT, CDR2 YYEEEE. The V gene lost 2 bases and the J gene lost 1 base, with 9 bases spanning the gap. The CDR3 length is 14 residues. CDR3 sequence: CASSFRGRQETQYF. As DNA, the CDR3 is TGTGCCAGCAGCTTCCGGGGGCGCCAAGAGACCCAGTACTTC.

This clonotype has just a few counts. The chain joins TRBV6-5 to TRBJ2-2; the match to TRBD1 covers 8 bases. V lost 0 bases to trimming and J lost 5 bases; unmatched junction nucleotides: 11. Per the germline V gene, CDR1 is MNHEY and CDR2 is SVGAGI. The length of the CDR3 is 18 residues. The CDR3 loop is CASSYSDRVWRGTGELFF. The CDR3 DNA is TGTGCCAGCAGTTACTCGGACAGGGTTTGGAGGGGAACCGGGGAGCTGTTTTTT.

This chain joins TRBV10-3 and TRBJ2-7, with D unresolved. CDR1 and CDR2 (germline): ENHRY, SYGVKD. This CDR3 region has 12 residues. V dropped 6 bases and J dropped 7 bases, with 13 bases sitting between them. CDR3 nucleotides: TGTGCCATCAGCCGGATAGCCGATGAGCAGTACTTC. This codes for CAISRIADEQYF.

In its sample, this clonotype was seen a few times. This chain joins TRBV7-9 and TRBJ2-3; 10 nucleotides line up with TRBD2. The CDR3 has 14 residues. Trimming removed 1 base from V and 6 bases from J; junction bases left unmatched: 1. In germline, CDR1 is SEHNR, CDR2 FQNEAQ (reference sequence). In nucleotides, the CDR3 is TGTGCCAGCAGCTTAGAACTAGCGGGGGATACGCAGTATTTT. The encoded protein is CASSLELAGDTQYF.

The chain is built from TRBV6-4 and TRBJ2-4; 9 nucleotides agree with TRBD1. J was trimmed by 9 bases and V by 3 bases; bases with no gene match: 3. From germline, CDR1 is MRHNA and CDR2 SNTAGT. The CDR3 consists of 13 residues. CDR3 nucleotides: TGTGCCAGCAGTGAGGACAGGGGCTCCATTCAGTACTTC. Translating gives CASSEDRGSIQYF.

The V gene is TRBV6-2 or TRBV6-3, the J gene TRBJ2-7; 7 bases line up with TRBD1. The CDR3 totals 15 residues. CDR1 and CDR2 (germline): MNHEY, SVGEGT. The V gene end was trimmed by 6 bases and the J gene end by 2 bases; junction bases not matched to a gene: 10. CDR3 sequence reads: CASRYVDRETYEQYF. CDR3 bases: TGTGCCAGCAGGTACGTCGACAGGGAAACCTACGAGCAGTACTTC.

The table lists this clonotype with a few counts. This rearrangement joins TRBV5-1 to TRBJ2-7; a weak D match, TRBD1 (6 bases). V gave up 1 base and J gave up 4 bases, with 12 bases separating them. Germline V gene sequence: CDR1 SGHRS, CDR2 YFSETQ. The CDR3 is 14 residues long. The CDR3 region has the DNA TGCGCCAGCAGCTTGCTGCCACAGGGTTACGAGCAGTACTTC. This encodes CASSLLPQGYEQYF.

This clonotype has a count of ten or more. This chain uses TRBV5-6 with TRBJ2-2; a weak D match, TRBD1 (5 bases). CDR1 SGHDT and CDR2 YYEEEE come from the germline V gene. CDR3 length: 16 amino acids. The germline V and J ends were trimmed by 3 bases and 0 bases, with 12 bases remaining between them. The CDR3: CASSSQGFANTGELFF. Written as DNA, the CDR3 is TGTGCCAGCAGCTCGCAGGGTTTTGCGAACACCGGGGAGCTGTTTTTT.

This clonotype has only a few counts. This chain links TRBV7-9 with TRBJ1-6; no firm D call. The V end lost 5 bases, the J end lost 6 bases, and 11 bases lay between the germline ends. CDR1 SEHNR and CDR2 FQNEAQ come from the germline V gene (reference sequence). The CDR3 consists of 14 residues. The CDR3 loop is CASSPELTNSPLHF. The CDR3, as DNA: TGTGCCAGCAGCCCGGAACTGACTAATTCACCCCTCCACTTT.

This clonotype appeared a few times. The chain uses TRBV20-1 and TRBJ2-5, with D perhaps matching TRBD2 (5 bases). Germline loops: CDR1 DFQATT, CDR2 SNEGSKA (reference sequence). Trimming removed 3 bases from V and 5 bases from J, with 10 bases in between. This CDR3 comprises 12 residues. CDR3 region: CSASDYWETQYF. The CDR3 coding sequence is TGCAGTGCTAGTGACTATTGGGAGACCCAGTACTTC.

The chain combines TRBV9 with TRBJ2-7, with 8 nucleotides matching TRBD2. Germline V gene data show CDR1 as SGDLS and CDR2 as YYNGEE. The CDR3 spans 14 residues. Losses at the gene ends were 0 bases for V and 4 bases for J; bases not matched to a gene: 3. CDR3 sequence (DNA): TGTGCCAGCAGCGTAGGCGGGGGGCGGTACGAGCAGTACTTC. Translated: CASSVGGGRYEQYF.

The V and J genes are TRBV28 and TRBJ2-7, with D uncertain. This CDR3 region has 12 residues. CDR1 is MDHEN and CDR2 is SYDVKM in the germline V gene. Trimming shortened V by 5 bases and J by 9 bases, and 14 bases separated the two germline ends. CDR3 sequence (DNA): TGTGCCAGCAGTCCCCCTAGTTCCGCGCAGTACTTC. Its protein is CASSPPSSAQYF. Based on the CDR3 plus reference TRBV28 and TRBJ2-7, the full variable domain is DVKVTQSSRYLVKRTGEKVFLECVQDMDHENMFWYRQDPGLGLRLIYFSYDVKMKEKGDIPEGYSVSREKKERFSLILESASTNQTSMYLCASSPPSSAQYFGPGTRLTVT.

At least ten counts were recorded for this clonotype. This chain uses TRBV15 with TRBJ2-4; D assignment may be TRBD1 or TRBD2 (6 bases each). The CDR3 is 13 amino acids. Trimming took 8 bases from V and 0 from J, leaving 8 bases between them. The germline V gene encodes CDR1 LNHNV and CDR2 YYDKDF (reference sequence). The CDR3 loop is CATRGLAKNIQYF. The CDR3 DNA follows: TGTGCCACCCGGGGGCTAGCCAAAAACATTCAGTACTTC.

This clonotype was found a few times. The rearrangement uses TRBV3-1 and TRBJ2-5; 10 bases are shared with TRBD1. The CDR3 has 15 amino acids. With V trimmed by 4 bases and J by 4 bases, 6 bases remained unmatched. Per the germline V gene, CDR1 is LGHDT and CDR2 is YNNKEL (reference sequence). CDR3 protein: CASSRAGQGLETQYF. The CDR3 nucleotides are TGTGCCAGCAGCCGCGCGGGACAGGGGTTAGAGACCCAGTACTTC.

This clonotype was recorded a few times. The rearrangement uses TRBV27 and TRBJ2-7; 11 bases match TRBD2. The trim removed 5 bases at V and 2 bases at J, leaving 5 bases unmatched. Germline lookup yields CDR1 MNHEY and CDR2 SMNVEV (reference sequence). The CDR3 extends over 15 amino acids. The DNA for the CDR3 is TGTGCCAGCAGTCTTAGCGGGGGGGCCCCCTACGAGCAGTACTTC. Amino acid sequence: CASSLSGGAPYEQYF.

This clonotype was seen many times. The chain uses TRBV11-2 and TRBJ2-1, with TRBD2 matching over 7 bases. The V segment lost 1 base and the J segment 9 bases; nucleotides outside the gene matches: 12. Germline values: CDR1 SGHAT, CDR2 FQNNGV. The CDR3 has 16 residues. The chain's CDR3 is CASSLGGGEGLTEQFF. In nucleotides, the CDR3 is TGTGCCAGCAGCTTAGGGGGAGGGGAAGGGCTCACTGAGCAGTTCTTC. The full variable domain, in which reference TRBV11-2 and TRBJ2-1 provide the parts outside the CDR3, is EAGVAQSPRYKIIEKRQSVAFWCNPISGHATLYWYQQILGQGPKLLIQFQNNGVVDDSQLPKDRFSAERLKGVDSTLKIQPAKLEDSAVYLCASSLGGGEGLTEQFFGPGTRLTVL.

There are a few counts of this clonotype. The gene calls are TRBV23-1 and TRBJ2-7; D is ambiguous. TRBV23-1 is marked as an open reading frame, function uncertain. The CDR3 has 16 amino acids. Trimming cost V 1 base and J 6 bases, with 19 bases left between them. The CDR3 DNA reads TGCGCCAGCAGTCAATACGATACGCAGAGAGAGCGCGAGCAGTACTTC. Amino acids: CASSQYDTQREREQYF.

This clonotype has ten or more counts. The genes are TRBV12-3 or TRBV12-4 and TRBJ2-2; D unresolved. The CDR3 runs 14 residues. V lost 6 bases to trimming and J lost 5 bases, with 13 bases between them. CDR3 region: CASSPLGGTGELFF. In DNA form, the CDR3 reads TGTGCCAGCAGCCCCCTGGGTGGGACCGGGGAGCTGTTTTTT.

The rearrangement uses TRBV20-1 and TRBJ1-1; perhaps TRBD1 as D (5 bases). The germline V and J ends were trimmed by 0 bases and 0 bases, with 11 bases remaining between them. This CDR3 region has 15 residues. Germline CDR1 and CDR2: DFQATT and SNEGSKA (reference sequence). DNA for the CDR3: TGCAGTGCTAGAGATCTCAGGGCCTTGAACACTGAAGCTTTCTTT. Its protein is CSARDLRALNTEAFF.

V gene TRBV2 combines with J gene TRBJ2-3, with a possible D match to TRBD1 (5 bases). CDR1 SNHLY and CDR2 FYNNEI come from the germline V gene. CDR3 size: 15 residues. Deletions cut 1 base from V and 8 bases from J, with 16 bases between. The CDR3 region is CASSEVLQARGTQYF. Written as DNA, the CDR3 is TGTGCCAGCAGTGAAGTTTTACAGGCACGAGGTACGCAGTATTTT.

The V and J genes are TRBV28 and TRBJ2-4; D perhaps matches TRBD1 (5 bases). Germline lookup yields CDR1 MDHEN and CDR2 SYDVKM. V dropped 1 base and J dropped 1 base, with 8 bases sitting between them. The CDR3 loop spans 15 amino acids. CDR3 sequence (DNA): TGTGCCAGCAGTTTATTCAGGGCGGCCAAAAACATTCAGTACTTC. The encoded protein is CASSLFRAAKNIQYF.

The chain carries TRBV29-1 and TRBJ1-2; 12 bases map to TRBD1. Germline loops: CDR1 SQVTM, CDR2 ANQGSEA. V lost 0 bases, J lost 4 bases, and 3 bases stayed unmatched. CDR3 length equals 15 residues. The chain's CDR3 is CSVEDGTGGGYGYTF. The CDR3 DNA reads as TGCAGCGTTGAAGATGGGACAGGGGGCGGCTATGGCTACACCTTC.

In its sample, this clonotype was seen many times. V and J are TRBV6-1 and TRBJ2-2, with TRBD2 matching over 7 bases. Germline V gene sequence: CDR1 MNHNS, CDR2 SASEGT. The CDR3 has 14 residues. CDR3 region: CAIKVAGNTGELFF. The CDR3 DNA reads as TGTGCTATTAAGGTAGCGGGGAACACCGGGGAGCTGTTTTTT.